The 2 T cell receptor beta chains below all came from one sample that was sequenced in a study of CD8 T cells in ankylosing spondylitis. TCRdb redid the calling of the 5' RACE reads with MiXCR, one entry per CDR3 protein. The sample lists hundreds of thousands of distinct CDR3 sequences; approximately 22% were seen once. The material sequenced was blood, either unsorted or a sorted T cell fraction (not recorded which). The source is a male donor with ankylosing spondylitis or in good health (not recorded which).

This clonotype was counted between two and nine times. The chain employs TRBV10-3 and TRBJ2-7; the D call may be TRBD1 or TRBD2 (6 bases each). The CDR3 covers 13 residues. The ends were cut back, 11 bases at V and 2 bases at J, with 16 bases in the middle. Germline V gives CDR1 ENHRY, CDR2 SYGVKD. This CDR3 reads CAATRGATYEQYF. In DNA form, the CDR3 reads TGTGCCGCCACAAGGGGGGCAACCTACGAGCAGTACTTC.

The rearrangement uses TRBV7-9 and TRBJ2-4; D may be TRBD1 or TRBD2 (5 bases each). In germline, CDR1 is SEHNR, CDR2 FQNEAQ (reference sequence). Trimming stripped 5 bases from V and 8 bases from J, with 16 bases between. The CDR3 is 14 residues long. CDR3 sequence (DNA): TGTGCCAGCAGCGCAAGGACGGGGCCAGACATTCAGTACTTC. Amino acids: CASSARTGPDIQYF.